One and the same sample provided the 16 T cell receptor beta chains below, sequenced in a study of cytotoxic CD8 clonotypes in ibrutinib-treated CLL. Generated by immunoSEQ multiplex PCR, the TCRdb table keeps only in-frame clones and is missing some. The data hold tens of thousands of clones, with roughly 70% observed a single time. Sequencing used PBMCs, obtained after 24 months of ibrutinib treatment. The source is a human donor with chronic lymphocytic leukemia.

CDR3: CASSPHPDRGGLGTDTQYF. In nucleotides, the CDR3 is TGTGCCAGCAGCCCACACCCGGACAGGGGAGGGTTAGGCACAGATACGCAGTATTTT. V is TRBV5-5 and J is TRBJ2-3; 9 positions match TRBD1. J lost 1 base, V lost 4 bases, and 16 bases had no gene match. Germline-derived CDR1 and CDR2 are SGHKS and YYEKEE (reference sequence). The CDR3 totals 19 residues.

The chain is built from TRBV4-1 and TRBJ2-7, with D perhaps matching TRBD1 (6 bases). V lost 4 bases and J 1 base, leaving 11 bases between the germline ends. Germline CDR1 MGHRA, CDR2 YSYEKL. There are 14 residues in the CDR3. The CDR3 nucleotides are TGCGCCAGCAGCCGGCAAACAGGGTCCTACGAGCAGTACTTC. This encodes CASSRQTGSYEQYF.

V and J are TRBV9 and TRBJ1-1; D ambiguous. CDR3 length: 15 amino acids. The germline V gene encodes CDR1 SGDLS and CDR2 YYNGEE. V was shortened by 3 bases and J by 3 bases, with 15 bases between the two germline ends. The CDR3 nucleotides are TGTGCCAGCAGCGAGGGTGACTTGCTGTACACTGAAGCTTTCTTT. Translated: CASSEGDLLYTEAFF.

This clone was counted a few times. V and J are TRBV4-1 and TRBJ2-7, with 8 bases identical to TRBD1. Germline V gene sequence: CDR1 MGHRA, CDR2 YSYEKL. The CDR3 consists of 15 residues. J was trimmed by 1 base and V by 4 bases; bases with no gene match: 6. This chain's CDR3 is CASSRGQADSYEQYF. The CDR3 DNA is TGCGCCAGCAGCCGGGGACAGGCGGATTCCTACGAGCAGTACTTC.

This rearrangement joins TRBV5-6 to TRBJ1-4; D unclear. Germline loops: CDR1 SGHDT, CDR2 YYEEEE. This CDR3 is built from 15 residues. V lost 1 base to trimming and J lost 6 bases, with 13 bases between them. DNA of the CDR3: TGTGCCAGCAGCTTGATGAGAGAGATGGATGAAAAACTGTTTTTT. It translates to CASSLMREMDEKLFF.

This clone was seen more than once but under ten times. The chain carries TRBV9 and TRBJ1-2; D might be TRBD1 (6 bases). Deletions cut 3 bases from V and 8 bases from J, with 20 bases between. CDR3 length equals 15 residues. Germline V gives CDR1 SGDLS, CDR2 YYNGEE. CDR3 DNA sequence: TGTGCCAGCAGCGCACCAATTGCGGGGGCGCGCGGCTACACCTTC. It specifies CASSAPIAGARGYTF.

The V call is TRBV18, the J call TRBJ2-2; no reliable D call. The V and J ends lost 2 bases and 7 bases respectively, with 2 bases between them. CDR1 is KGHSH and CDR2 is LQKENI in the germline V gene. This CDR3 is built from 11 residues. CDR3 residues: CASSPIGELFF. The CDR3 DNA is TGTGCCAGCTCACCAATCGGGGAGCTGTTTTTT.

The chain joins TRBV29-1 to TRBJ1-1; perhaps TRBD1 as D (5 bases). V was cut by 5 bases and J by 7 bases, with 23 bases left in between. This CDR3 region has 15 residues. CDR1 is SQVTM and CDR2 is ANQGSEA in the germline V gene. The CDR3 sequence is CSVTGTRPGVDEAFF. The CDR3 DNA sequence: TGCAGCGTTACCGGGACCAGACCTGGTGTTGATGAAGCTTTCTTT.

The chain couples TRBV6-1 to TRBJ2-3, with 11 bases fitting TRBD2. V gave up 4 bases and J gave up 0 bases; unmatched junction bases: 6. CDR3 size: 17 residues. CDR1 is MNHNS and CDR2 is SASEGT in the germline V gene. The DNA of the CDR3 is TGTGCCAGCAGTGGACTAGCGGGGTCCCCTAGCACAGATACGCAGTATTTT. This sequence encodes CASSGLAGSPSTDTQYF.

This clone has only a few counts. This rearrangement joins TRBV7-9 to TRBJ2-1; D is perhaps TRBD2 (7 bases). This CDR3 is built from 14 residues. Germline V gene data show CDR1 as SEHNR and CDR2 as FQNEAQ (reference sequence). V was pared by 5 bases and J by 11 bases, with 19 bases between. In DNA, the CDR3 is TGTGCCAGCAGCCCGAGGGGGGGGGAAGATCAGCAGTTCTTC. Its translation is CASSPRGGEDQQFF.

On this clone itself: Germline and junction disagree at one end, which may indicate a read error. This sequence joins TRBV7-7 and TRBJ1-4; D call uncertain. There are 15 residues in the CDR3. The germline gives CDR1 SSHAT, CDR2 FNYEAQ (reference sequence). DNA for the CDR3: TGTGCTAGCAGCCCCATGGGCGGAACAAATGAAAAACTGTTTTTT. Its translation: CASSPMGGTNEKLFF.

The chain recombines TRBV15 with TRBJ1-5; no clear D. Germline CDR1 is LNHNV and CDR2 is YYDKDF (reference sequence). The CDR3 sequence is 13 residues long. The V end was cut by 3 bases, the J end by 4 bases, with 7 bases between. DNA for the CDR3: TGTGCCACCAGCAGGGAGGCTAATCAGCCCCAGCATTTT. This sequence encodes CATSREANQPQHF.

V gene TRBV11-2 combines with J gene TRBJ1-2; D is uncertain. Germline assignment: CDR1 SGHAT and CDR2 FQNNGV. The CDR3 runs to 12 residues. Trimming took off 1 base at V and 4 bases at J, with 4 bases between the two ends. The CDR3 coding sequence is TGTGCCAGCAGCTTAGGGGGCTATGGCTACACCTTC. As protein: CASSLGGYGYTF.

The chain is built from TRBV7-6 and TRBJ1-3; unclear D gene. Looked up from germline, CDR1 is SGHVS and CDR2 is FNYEAQ. The V end lost 5 bases, the J end lost 3 bases, and 14 bases lay between the germline ends. The CDR3 extends over 15 amino acids. CDR3 in DNA: TGTGCCAGCAGCCCTTTCACGGGAATTGGAAACACCATATATTTT. Amino acids: CASSPFTGIGNTIYF.

This clone was seen just once. This chain links TRBV5-5 with TRBJ1-2; D is perhaps TRBD1 (6 bases). Trimming took off 0 bases at V and 5 bases at J, with 11 bases between the two ends. The length of the CDR3 is 14 residues. Per germline, CDR1 SGHKS and CDR2 YYEKEE (reference sequence). CDR3 sequence (DNA): TGTGCCAGCAGCTTGGATGGGGGCGCTTATGGCTACACCTTC. Translation: CASSLDGGAYGYTF.

This chain uses TRBV29-1 with TRBJ1-1; D call uncertain. Germline V gives CDR1 SQVTM, CDR2 ANQGSEA. V was pared by 5 bases and J by 1 base, with 5 bases between. The CDR3 contains 11 residues. The CDR3 sequence is CSVWGNTEAFF. CDR3 DNA sequence: TGCAGCGTTTGGGGGAACACTGAAGCTTTCTTT.